This T cell receptor beta chain was obtained from a study of blood T cell repertoires in COVID-19. Study overall: PBMCs, B-cell-depleted T cells, or T cells were the source of the cDNA or gDNA that made up the material.

Losses at the gene ends were 3 bases for V and 2 bases for J; bases not matched to a gene: 3. The CDR3 length is 17 residues. Per germline, CDR1 MNHEY and CDR2 SMNVEV (reference sequence). Self-reported history from a screening survey and questionnaire set each donor's cohort. Original processing notes: For nucleated cells, counts were estimated from reference gene primer amplification. Data came from immunoSEQ multiplex PCR; TCRdb stores just in-frame clones and leaves some out. V and J calls and clone size are given by that table; D and trimming were obtained from the DNA. The table includes roughly 160,000 clones, roughly 80% detected once.

V gene TRBV27 combines with J gene TRBJ2-1; 14 bases are a match to TRBD2. This TCR derives from a middle-aged woman with acute COVID-19. Sequencing was performed on PBMCs or T cells enriched from blood (not recorded which). This chain's CDR3 is CASSFQTSGRAYNEQFF. The CDR3 nucleotides read TGTGCCAGCAGTTTCCAGACTAGCGGGAGGGCCTACAATGAGCAGTTCTTC.